The clone carrying this T cell receptor (beta chain) appeared many times. The data are from a study of T cell repertoires in cytomegalovirus infection. Whole-study context: CMV infection together with matching HLA type was indicated by public TCR beta signatures.

TCRdb used MiXCR to reprocess the reads, holding one entry per CDR3 protein. This table holds 150,000 to 200,000 distinct CDR3 sequences, approximately 15% found once. The CDR3 contains 14 residues. The germline V and J ends were trimmed by 0 bases and 5 bases, with 10 bases remaining between them. Germline V CDR1 and CDR2: SGHAT, FQNNGV. The J gene is TRBJ2-5, the V gene TRBV11-2; no definite D call. The sequence was collected from a human donor in good health (CMV status not recorded). Some clones in this sample may be carry-over from other donors' samples. Sequencing was done on a sample of PBMCs. CDR3 sequence reads: CASSLDPGVETQYF. For the CDR3, the DNA is TGTGCCAGCAGCTTAGACCCGGGCGTCGAGACCCAGTACTTC.